This passage covers 16 T cell receptor beta chains from one sample sequenced in a study of blood T cell repertoires in COVID-19. Assay used: immunoSEQ multiplex PCR; TCRdb lists only in-frame clones, some missing. The table has some 270,000 clones, approximately 89% seen once. The sample taken for sequencing was PBMCs or T cells enriched from blood (not recorded which). These receptors were collected from a middle-aged woman who had been exposed to COVID-19.

Of note for this clone: This CDR3 is also generated by other DNA sequences in the sample. V gene TRBV6-5 combines with J gene TRBJ2-7, with 10 bases aligning to TRBD1. With V trimmed by 6 bases and J by 2 bases, 7 bases remained unmatched. The CDR3 loop spans 15 amino acids. Germline V gene data show CDR1 as MNHEY and CDR2 as SVGAGI. The CDR3 nucleotides read TGTGCCAGCAGCCCCCGACAGGGGGCTGCCTACGAGCAGTACTTC. Residues: CASSPRQGAAYEQYF.

The chain couples TRBV19 to TRBJ2-5; TRBD1 might be the D (6 bases). Looked up from germline, CDR1 is LNHDA and CDR2 is SQIVND (reference sequence). The CDR3 loop spans 14 amino acids. V was shortened by 2 bases and J by 4 bases, with 11 bases between the two germline ends. The CDR3 spells CASSIQGTVETQYF. The DNA of the CDR3 is TGTGCCAGTAGTATACAGGGGACGGTAGAGACCCAGTACTTC. Supplemented by reference TRBV19 and TRBJ2-5, the full variable domain reads DGGITQSPKYLFRKEGQNVTLSCEQNLNHDAMYWYRQDPGQGLRLIYYSQIVNDFQKGDIAEGYSVSREKKESFPLTVTSAQKNPTAFYLCASSIQGTVETQYFGPGTRLLVL.

This rearrangement joins TRBV7-2 to TRBJ2-7; D gene unclear. V was cut by 4 bases and J by 1 base, with 8 bases left in between. The CDR3 loop spans 13 amino acids. In germline, CDR1 is SGHTA, CDR2 FQGNSA. The CDR3 nucleotides read TGTGCCAGCAGCTCGCGCGCATCCTACGAGCAGTACTTC. The encoded protein is CASSSRASYEQYF.

This clone came up a few times. The J gene is TRBJ1-2, the V gene TRBV19; tentatively, D is TRBD1 (5 bases). The CDR3 runs to 13 residues. In germline, CDR1 is LNHDA, CDR2 SQIVND (reference sequence). V lost 4 bases to trimming and J lost 4 bases, with 10 bases between them. In DNA form, the CDR3 reads TGTGCCAGTAGTACAACAGGCCTCTATGGCTACACCTTC. It encodes CASSTTGLYGYTF. The entire variable domain, with the rest obtained from reference TRBV19 and TRBJ1-2, is as follows: DGGITQSPKYLFRKEGQNVTLSCEQNLNHDAMYWYRQDPGQGLRLIYYSQIVNDFQKGDIAEGYSVSREKKESFPLTVTSAQKNPTAFYLCASSTTGLYGYTFGSGTRLTVV.

This chain uses TRBV4-1 with TRBJ1-3; D gene unclear. There are 16 residues in the CDR3. V lost 1 base, J lost 3 bases, and 13 bases lay in between. Germline V lookup: CDR1 MGHRA, CDR2 YSYEKL. The CDR3 DNA reads as TGCGCCAGCAGCCAAGGTGTCTCAGAACATGGAAACACCATATATTTT. Protein: CASSQGVSEHGNTIYF.

The CDR3 sequence is CASSIQGTGPSYTF. CDR3 DNA: TGTGCCAGTAGTATACAGGGGACAGGCCCAAGCTACACCTTC. The chain is built from TRBV19 and TRBJ1-2; 8 nucleotides match TRBD1. Germline values: CDR1 LNHDA, CDR2 SQIVND (reference sequence). V was clipped by 2 bases and J by 9 bases; unmatched bases: 8. CDR3 length equals 14 residues. The variable domain in full, completed from reference TRBV19 and TRBJ1-2, reads DGGITQSPKYLFRKEGQNVTLSCEQNLNHDAMYWYRQDPGQGLRLIYYSQIVNDFQKGDIAEGYSVSREKKESFPLTVTSAQKNPTAFYLCASSIQGTGPSYTFGSGTRLTVV.

The chain couples TRBV14 to TRBJ2-1, with D unclear. Germline V lookup: CDR1 SGHDN, CDR2 FVKESK. The CDR3 is made up of 15 amino acids. Between the trimmed V and J ends, which lost 6 bases and 9 bases, there was a span of 21 bases. The CDR3 nucleotides read TGTGCCAGCAGTTCCACTCAAGCCCGGTACGGTGAGCAGTTCTTC. Its translation is CASSSTQARYGEQFF.

The V and J genes are TRBV6-2 or TRBV6-3 and TRBJ2-7, with D perhaps TRBD2 (7 bases). Trimming took off 3 bases at V and 3 bases at J, with 12 bases between the two ends. The CDR3 is 14 amino acids. The germline CDR1 and CDR2 sequences are MNHEY and SVGEGT. The CDR3 loop reads CASSYQGGGYEQYV. DNA of the CDR3: TGTGCCAGCAGTTATCAGGGAGGGGGCTACGAGCAGTACGTC.

J is TRBJ2-3 and V is TRBV6-2 or TRBV6-3, with 8 bases lining up with TRBD1. CDR1 MNHEY and CDR2 SVGEGT come from the germline V gene. V lost 6 bases and J lost 2; bases outside the gene matches: 10. CDR3 length equals 16 residues. The CDR3 reads CASSSRDRRTTDTQYF. The CDR3 coding sequence is TGTGCCAGCAGCTCCCGGGACAGGAGGACCACAGATACGCAGTATTTT.

This clone came up a few times. The chain couples TRBV28 to TRBJ2-7; D remains ambiguous. Trimming removed 5 bases from V and 2 bases from J, with 10 bases in between. Germline CDR1 and CDR2: MDHEN and SYDVKM. CDR3 length equals 13 residues. DNA for the CDR3: TGTGCCAGCAGTGCCCAGGCCGCCTACGAGCAGTACTTC. Encoded protein: CASSAQAAYEQYF.

The V call is TRBV11-3, the J call TRBJ2-7, with 8 bases identical to TRBD2. The CDR3 runs to 14 residues. Trimming removed 3 bases from V and 4 bases from J; junction bases left unmatched: 5. Per germline, CDR1 SGHNT and CDR2 YENEEA. The CDR3 protein is CASSLGSGGYEQYF. CDR3 DNA sequence: TGTGCCAGCAGCTTGGGAAGCGGGGGATACGAGCAGTACTTC.

The rearrangement links TRBV27 to TRBJ1-5; 8 bases agree with TRBD1. The V gene end was trimmed by 7 bases and the J gene end by 0 bases; junction bases not matched to a gene: 8. This CDR3 region has 16 residues. From germline, CDR1 is MNHEY and CDR2 SMNVEV (reference sequence). In DNA, the CDR3 is TGTGCCAGCAAACCAGGGGGCGGGTATAGCAATCAGCCCCAGCATTTT. Translating it yields CASKPGGGYSNQPQHF.

This sequence joins TRBV18 and TRBJ2-7; possibly TRBD2 for D (5 bases). Germline CDR1 reads KGHSH; CDR2 reads LQKENI. V was trimmed by 5 bases and J by 3 bases, leaving 14 bases between them. This CDR3 spans 14 amino acids. The CDR3 reads CASSFRKGSYEQYF. The CDR3 bases are TGTGCCAGCTCATTCAGAAAAGGGAGCTACGAGCAGTACTTC.

The chain couples TRBV13 to TRBJ1-4; no firm D call. The V end lost 6 bases, the J end lost 3 bases, and 8 bases lay between the germline ends. Germline V lookup: CDR1 PRHDT, CDR2 FYEKMQ (reference sequence). This CDR3 is built from 13 residues. Here the CDR3 reads CASSPGSNEKLFF. CDR3 DNA sequence: TGTGCCAGCAGTCCGGGGTCTAATGAAAAACTGTTTTTT.

The chain has TRBV5-5 and TRBJ1-5; D unresolved. The CDR3 contains 16 residues. Germline CDR1 and CDR2: SGHKS and YYEKEE (reference sequence). V was cut by 2 bases and J by 5 bases, with 17 bases left in between. The CDR3 DNA sequence: TGTGCCAGCAGCTTTCGTCCGGGCGGGATATATCAGCCCCAGCATTTT. Translation: CASSFRPGGIYQPQHF. Full variable domain (outside the CDR3, taken from reference TRBV5-5 and TRBJ1-5): DAGVTQSPTHLIKTRGQQVTLRCSPISGHKSVSWYQQVLGQGPQFIFQYYEKEERGRGNFPDRFSARQFPNYSSELNVNALLLGDSALYLCASSFRPGGIYQPQHFGDGTRLSIL.

V and J are TRBV19 and TRBJ1-2; TRBD1 matches at 7 bases. Germline V lookup: CDR1 LNHDA, CDR2 SQIVND (reference sequence). The CDR3 runs 15 residues. Trimming took 3 bases from V and 2 from J; bases not matched to a gene: 6. The CDR3 sequence: CASSIVGQPNYGYTF. The CDR3 DNA reads as TGTGCCAGTAGTATCGTGGGACAGCCCAACTATGGCTACACCTTC.